This is a list of T cell receptor beta chains from one sample in a study of T cells in localized non-small cell lung cancer. This table comes from immunoSEQ multiplex PCR, and its TCRdb copy is limited to in-frame clones, with some not included. Of tens of thousands of clones in the sample, 90% to 95% were seen once. Sample: peripheral blood, taken before any cancer treatment. The receptors derive from a man between 40 and 75 years old with stage I lung adenocarcinoma. Each CDR3 is given with its conserved first and last residue. Clone size is not always given. Where it is, it says once, few, many or a class for expanded clones.

v_call	clone_size	cdr3_aa
TRBV7-7	NA	CASSLIVGQVPYEQYF
TRBV18	NA	CASSPPGTGGSGAKNIQYF
TRBV7-9	NA	CASSPPGAQTEAFF
TRBV28	NA	CASWVSFSGYTF
TRBV25-1	NA	CASSDYREYGYTF
TRBV15	few	CATSRDLGVGSETQYF
TRBV28	NA	CASSSPGGVTEAFF
TRBV30	NA	CAWTTGTGGADTQYF
TRBV29-1	NA	CSVRTGGGYEQYF
TRBV5-8	NA	CASSLGQGVDEKLFF
TRBV7-3	NA	CASSLRGSGSLYNEQFF